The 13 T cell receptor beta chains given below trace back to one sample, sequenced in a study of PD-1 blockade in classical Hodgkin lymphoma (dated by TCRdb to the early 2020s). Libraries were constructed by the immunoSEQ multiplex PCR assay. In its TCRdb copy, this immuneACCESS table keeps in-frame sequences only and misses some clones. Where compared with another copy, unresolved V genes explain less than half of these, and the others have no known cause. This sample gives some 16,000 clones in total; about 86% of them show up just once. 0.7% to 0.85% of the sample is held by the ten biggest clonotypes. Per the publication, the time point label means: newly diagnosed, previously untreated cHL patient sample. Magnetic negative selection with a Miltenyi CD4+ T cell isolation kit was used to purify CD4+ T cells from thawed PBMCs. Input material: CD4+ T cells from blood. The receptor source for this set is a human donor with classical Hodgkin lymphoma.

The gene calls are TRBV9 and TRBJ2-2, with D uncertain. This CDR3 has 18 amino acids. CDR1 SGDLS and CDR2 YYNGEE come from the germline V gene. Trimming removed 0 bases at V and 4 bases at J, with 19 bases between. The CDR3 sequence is CASSVAPPAQSRTGELFF. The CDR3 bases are TGTGCCAGCAGCGTAGCACCCCCAGCTCAGAGCCGCACCGGGGAGCTGTTTTTT.

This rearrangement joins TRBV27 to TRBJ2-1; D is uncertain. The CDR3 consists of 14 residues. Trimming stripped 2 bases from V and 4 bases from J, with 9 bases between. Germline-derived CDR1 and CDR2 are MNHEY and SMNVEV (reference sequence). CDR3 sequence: CASSLNRLYNEQFF. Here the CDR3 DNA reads TGTGCCAGCAGTTTAAACCGCTTGTACAATGAGCAGTTCTTC.

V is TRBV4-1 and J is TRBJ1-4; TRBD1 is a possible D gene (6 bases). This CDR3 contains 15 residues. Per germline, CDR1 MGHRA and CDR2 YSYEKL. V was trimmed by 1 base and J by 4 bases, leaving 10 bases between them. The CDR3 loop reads CASSQAGAGNEKLFF. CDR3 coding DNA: TGCGCCAGCAGCCAAGCAGGGGCAGGTAATGAAAAACTGTTTTTT.

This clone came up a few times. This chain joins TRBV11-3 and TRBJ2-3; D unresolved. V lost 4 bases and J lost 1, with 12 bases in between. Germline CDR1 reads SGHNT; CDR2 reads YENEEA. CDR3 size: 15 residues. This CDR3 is CASSSQTQGTDTQYF. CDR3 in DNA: TGTGCCAGCAGCTCGCAGACCCAGGGCACAGATACGCAGTATTTT.

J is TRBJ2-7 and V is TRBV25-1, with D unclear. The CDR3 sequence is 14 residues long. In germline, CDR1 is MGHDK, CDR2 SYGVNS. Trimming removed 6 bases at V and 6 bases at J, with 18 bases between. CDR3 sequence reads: CASRSDPRWGEQYF. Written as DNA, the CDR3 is TGTGCCAGCAGGTCTGACCCGAGGTGGGGCGAGCAGTACTTC.

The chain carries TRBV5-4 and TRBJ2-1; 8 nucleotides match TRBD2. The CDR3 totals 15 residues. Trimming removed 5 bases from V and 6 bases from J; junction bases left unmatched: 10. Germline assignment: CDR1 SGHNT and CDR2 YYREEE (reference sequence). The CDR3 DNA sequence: TGTGCCAGCAGGTCCCTGCAGCTAGCGGGCAATGAGCAGTTCTTC. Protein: CASRSLQLAGNEQFF.

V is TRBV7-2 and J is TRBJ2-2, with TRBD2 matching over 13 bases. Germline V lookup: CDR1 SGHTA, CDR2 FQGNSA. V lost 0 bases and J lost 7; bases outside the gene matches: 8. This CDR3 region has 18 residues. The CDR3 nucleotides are TGTGCCAGCAGCTTAGCGCTCGGACTAGCGGGAGCGGGCGGGGAGCTGTTTTTT. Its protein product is CASSLALGLAGAGGELFF.

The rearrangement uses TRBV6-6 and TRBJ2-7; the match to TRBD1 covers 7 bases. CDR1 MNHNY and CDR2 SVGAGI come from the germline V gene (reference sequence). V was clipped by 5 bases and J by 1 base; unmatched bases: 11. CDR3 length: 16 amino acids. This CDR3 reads CASSPSTGHVSYEQYF. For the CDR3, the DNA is TGTGCCAGCAGTCCTTCGACAGGGCATGTTTCCTACGAGCAGTACTTC.

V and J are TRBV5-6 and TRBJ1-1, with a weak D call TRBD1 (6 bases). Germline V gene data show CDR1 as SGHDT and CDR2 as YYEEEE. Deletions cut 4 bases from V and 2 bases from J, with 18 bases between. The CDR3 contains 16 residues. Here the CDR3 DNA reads TGTGCCAGCAGCCGCCTCGGAGGTGGGACAAACACTGAAGCTTTCTTT. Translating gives CASSRLGGGTNTEAFF.

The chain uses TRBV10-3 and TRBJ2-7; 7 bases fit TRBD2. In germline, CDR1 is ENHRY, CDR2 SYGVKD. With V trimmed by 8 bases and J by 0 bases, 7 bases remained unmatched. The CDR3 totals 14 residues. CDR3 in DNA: TGTGCCATCGCCCCCGGGGGGAGCTCCTACGAGCAGTACTTC. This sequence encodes CAIAPGGSSYEQYF.

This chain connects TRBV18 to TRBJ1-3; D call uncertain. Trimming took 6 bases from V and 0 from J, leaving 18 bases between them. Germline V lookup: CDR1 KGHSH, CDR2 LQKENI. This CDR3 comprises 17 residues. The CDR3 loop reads CASSQRQSGPSGNTIYF. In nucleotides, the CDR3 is TGTGCCAGCTCTCAACGCCAGTCAGGTCCCTCTGGAAACACCATATATTTT.

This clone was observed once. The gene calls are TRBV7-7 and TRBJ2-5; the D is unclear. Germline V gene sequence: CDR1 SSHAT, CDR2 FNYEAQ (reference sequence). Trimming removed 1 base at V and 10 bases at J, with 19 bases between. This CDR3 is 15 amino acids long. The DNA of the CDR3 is TGTGCCAGCAGCTTAGATCCGGCTCCAGGTGGTGGCCAGTACTTC. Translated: CASSLDPAPGGGQYF.

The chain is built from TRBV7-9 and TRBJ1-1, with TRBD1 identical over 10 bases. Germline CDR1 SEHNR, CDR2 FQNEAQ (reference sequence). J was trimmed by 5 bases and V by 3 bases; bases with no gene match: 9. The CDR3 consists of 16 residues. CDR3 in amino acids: CASSFWRGTGATEAFF. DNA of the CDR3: TGTGCCAGCAGCTTCTGGAGAGGGACAGGGGCGACTGAAGCTTTCTTT.